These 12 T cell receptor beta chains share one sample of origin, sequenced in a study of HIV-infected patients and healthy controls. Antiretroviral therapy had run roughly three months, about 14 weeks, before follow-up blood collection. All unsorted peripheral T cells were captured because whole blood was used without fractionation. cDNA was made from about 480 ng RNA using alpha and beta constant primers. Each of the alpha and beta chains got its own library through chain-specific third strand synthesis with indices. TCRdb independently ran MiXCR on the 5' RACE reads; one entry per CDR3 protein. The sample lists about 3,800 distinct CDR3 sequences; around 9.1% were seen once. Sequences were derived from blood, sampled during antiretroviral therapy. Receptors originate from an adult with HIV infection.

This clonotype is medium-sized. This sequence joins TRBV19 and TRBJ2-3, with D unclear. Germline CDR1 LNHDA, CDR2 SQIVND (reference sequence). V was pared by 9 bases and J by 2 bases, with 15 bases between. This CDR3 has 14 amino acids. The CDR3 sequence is CASKSRPSTDTQYF. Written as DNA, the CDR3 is TGTGCCAGCAAGTCCAGACCCTCCACAGATACGCAGTATTTT.

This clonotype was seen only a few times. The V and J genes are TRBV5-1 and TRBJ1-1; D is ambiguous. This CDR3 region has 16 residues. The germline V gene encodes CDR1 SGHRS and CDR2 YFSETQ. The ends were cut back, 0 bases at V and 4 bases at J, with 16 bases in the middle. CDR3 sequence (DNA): TGCGCCAGCAGCTTGGCGGTCCAAACGGGGATCACTGAAGCTTTCTTT. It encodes CASSLAVQTGITEAFF.

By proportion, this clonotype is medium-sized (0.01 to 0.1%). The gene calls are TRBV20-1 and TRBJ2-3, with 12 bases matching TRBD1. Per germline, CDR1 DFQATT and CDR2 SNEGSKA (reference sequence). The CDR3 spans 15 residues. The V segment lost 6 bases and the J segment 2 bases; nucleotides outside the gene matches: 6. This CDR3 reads CSAQPGQGATDTQYF. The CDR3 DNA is TGCAGTGCCCAGCCGGGACAGGGGGCCACAGATACGCAGTATTTT.

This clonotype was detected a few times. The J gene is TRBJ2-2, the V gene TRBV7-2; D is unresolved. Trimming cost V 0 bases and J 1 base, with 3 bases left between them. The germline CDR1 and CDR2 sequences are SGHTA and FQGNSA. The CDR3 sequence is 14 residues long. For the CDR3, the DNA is TGTGCCAGCAGCTTAGCGGTGAACACCGGGGAGCTGTTTTTT. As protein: CASSLAVNTGELFF. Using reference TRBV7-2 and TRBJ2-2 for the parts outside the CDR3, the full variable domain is GAGVSQSPSNKVTEKGKDVELRCDPISGHTALYWYRQSLGQGLEFLIYFQGNSAPDKSGLPSDRFSAERTGGSVSTLTIQRTQQEDSAVYLCASSLAVNTGELFFGEGSRLTVL.

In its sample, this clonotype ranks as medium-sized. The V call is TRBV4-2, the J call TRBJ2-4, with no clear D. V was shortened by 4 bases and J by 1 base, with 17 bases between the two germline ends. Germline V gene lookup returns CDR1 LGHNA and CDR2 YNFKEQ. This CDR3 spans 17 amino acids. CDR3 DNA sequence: TGTGCCAGCAGCCCTCCGGGCCCTGTGCTGGCCAAAAACATTCAGTACTTC. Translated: CASSPPGPVLAKNIQYF.

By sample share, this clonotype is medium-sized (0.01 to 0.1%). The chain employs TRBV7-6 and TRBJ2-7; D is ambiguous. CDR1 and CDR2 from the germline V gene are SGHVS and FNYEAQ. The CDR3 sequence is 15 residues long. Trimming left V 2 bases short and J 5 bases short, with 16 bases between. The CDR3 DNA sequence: TGTGCCAGCAGCTTAACAACTGCTAGTGGAGACGAGCAGTACTTC. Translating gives CASSLTTASGDEQYF.

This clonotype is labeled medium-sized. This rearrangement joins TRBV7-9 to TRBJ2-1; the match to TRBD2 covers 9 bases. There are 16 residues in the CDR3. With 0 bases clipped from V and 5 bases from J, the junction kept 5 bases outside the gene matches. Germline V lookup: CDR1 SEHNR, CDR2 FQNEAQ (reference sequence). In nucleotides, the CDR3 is TGTGCCAGCAGCTTAGCCCCGCTAGCGGGGAACAATGAGCAGTTCTTC. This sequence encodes CASSLAPLAGNNEQFF.

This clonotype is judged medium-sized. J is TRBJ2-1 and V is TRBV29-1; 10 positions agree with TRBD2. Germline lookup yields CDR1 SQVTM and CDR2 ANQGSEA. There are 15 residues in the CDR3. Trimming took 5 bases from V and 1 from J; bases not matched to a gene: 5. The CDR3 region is CSVSGGVPSYNEQFF. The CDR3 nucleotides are TGCAGCGTTAGCGGGGGGGTACCTTCCTACAATGAGCAGTTCTTC.

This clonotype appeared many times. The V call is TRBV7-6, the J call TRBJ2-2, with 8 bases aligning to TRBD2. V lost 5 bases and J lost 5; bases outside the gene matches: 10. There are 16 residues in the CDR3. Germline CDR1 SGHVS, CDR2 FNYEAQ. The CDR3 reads CASSTRGALRTGELFF. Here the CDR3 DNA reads TGTGCCAGCAGCACGCGGGGGGCCTTAAGGACCGGGGAGCTGTTTTTT.

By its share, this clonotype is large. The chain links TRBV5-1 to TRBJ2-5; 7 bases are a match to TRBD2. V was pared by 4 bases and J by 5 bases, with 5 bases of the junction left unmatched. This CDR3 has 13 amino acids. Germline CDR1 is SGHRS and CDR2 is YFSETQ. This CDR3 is CASSIVAGETQYF. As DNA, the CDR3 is TGCGCCAGCAGCATCGTAGCGGGCGAGACCCAGTACTTC.

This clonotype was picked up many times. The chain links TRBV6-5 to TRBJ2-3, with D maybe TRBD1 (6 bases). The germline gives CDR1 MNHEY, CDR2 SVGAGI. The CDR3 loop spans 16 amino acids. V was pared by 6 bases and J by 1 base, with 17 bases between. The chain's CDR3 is CASSAFKGEGTDTQYF. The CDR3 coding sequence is TGTGCCAGCAGCGCATTCAAGGGGGAAGGCACAGATACGCAGTATTTT.

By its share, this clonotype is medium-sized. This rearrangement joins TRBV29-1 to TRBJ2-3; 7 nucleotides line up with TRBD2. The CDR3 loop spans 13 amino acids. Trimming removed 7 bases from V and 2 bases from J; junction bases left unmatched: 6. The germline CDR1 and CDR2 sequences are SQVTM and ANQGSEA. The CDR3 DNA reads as TGCAGCGGCGGGGGAGGGCCCACAGATACGCAGTATTTT. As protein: CSGGGGPTDTQYF.